This T cell receptor beta chain was sequenced for a study of cytotoxic CD8 clonotypes in ibrutinib-treated CLL (dated by TCRdb to 2020 to 2022). Background on the whole study: In this cohort, about 15 patients were treatment-naive and about ten were relapsed/refractory, while around 17 had unmutated IGHV. An average of approximately 260,000 productive templates and 94,082 productive rearrangements was obtained per sample. Response samples were obtained after a median of around eleven months of treatment, with a range of roughly 6 to 36 months. Of the approximately 94 people in the trial, approximately 28 had longitudinal samples available. Responses were partial in approximately 24 patients and complete in 2; after median about 63 months follow-up, around 15 stayed in remission and roughly twelve progressed. Patients were still on ibrutinib when every remission and progressive disease sample was collected. Cryopreserved peripheral blood mononuclear cells were obtained prior to treatment, at the time of response, and at either disease progression or sustained remission. The paper's findings and limits, for the study overall: Sampling times were not matched between sustained-remission and progressing patients, and lymph node repertoires were not studied. Public clonotypes were found to be uncommon and were observed to contract or remain stable during treatment; the increase in clonality was shown to reflect expansion of private clonotypes at ibrutinib response. Clonality rose at ibrutinib response, remained stable during sustained remission, and dropped back toward baseline at progression. Baseline clonality exceeded that of age-matched healthy donors and correlated strongly with circulating CD8+ T-cell counts.

V loses 4 bases, J loses 0 bases, and the germline ends lie 11 bases apart. The germline V gene yields SGDLS for CDR1 and YYNGEE for CDR2. Its CDR3 holds 14 amino acids, cysteine through phenylalanine. Only the CDR3 part of the read is kept: 42 bases, read in frame from the first base. The goal of deep resolution MiSeq sequencing was a depth between 1 in 1 million and 1 in 200,000 T cells, and coverage averaged 10x per clonotype. The immunoSEQ hsTCRB Kit was used to generate the TCR beta libraries. In the authors' own workflow: ImmunoSEQ Data Assistant and ImmunoSEQ Analyzer were used for data analysis, and V, D and J genes were assigned according to IMGT definitions. Clonality, with values ranging from 0 to 1, was calculated as one minus the normalized Shannon entropy of productive rearrangement frequencies. Only overrepresented clonotypes making up at least 0.05% of each patient's repertoire were included in the public clonotype analysis. Repertoires from some twelve age-matched healthy donors in immuneACCESS were used as clonality controls. TCRdb took over this immuneACCESS table, retaining in-frame rearrangements with V and J assigned. Such tables are incomplete; in checked studies, under half of the missing clones stem from an unresolved V gene, and the remainder is unexplained. That table gives V, J and clone size, and the DNA gave D and trimming. The sample data list roughly 51,000 clones, and around half of these were observed just once. Together, the top ten hold 32% of the sample.

This clone was recorded once. No antigen is known for it. No much larger clone exists at a distance of one base, and base qualities are not known. The sample's time point, from its label and the paper: more than 10 months on ibrutinib. For TCR beta library preparation, 2 to 2.5 micrograms of genomic DNA were isolated from cryopreserved PBMCs. Longitudinal blood samples from CLL patients receiving ibrutinib monotherapy were subjected to high-throughput TCR beta sequencing. The patients took part in an open-label, single-center phase 2 trial of ibrutinib monotherapy. The V and J segments used are TRBV9 and TRBJ2-7; no D segment can be confidently identified. The sequence came from a human donor with chronic lymphocytic leukemia. The input for sequencing was PBMCs, taken after 12 months of ibrutinib treatment. The CDR3 amino acid sequence is: CASSPRPGSYEQYF. The sequenced DNA: TGTGCCAGCAGCCCTCGGCCCGGCTCCTACGAGCAGTACTTC.